Each of the 7 T cell receptor beta chains below was sequenced from the same sample in a study of T cells after posttransplantation cyclophosphamide. Clones were sequenced by immunoSEQ multiplex PCR, and TCRdb holds only the in-frame ones, with some missing. This sample has around 44,000 clones, each found more than once. Sequencing was done on a sample of PBMCs. These receptors were collected from a man aged 35-49 years in good health, CMV-negative, and a related stem cell transplant donor.

This clone was counted ten times or more. V usage is TRBV19 and J usage is TRBJ2-1; D may be TRBD2 (5 bases). Germline values: CDR1 LNHDA, CDR2 SQIVND (reference sequence). This CDR3 has 14 residues. V was shortened by 6 bases and J by 0 bases, with 9 bases between the two germline ends. The CDR3 sequence is CASRDGLSYNEQFF. The CDR3 bases are TGTGCCAGTAGAGACGGACTCTCCTACAATGAGCAGTTCTTC. Combining the CDR3 with reference TRBV19 and TRBJ2-1 gives the whole variable domain DGGITQSPKYLFRKEGQNVTLSCEQNLNHDAMYWYRQDPGQGLRLIYYSQIVNDFQKGDIAEGYSVSREKKESFPLTVTSAQKNPTAFYLCASRDGLSYNEQFFGPGTRLTVL.

The chain joins TRBV14 to TRBJ2-5; TRBD2 might be the D (5 bases). V lost 4 bases and J lost 1, with 13 bases in between. Germline V gene sequence: CDR1 SGHDN, CDR2 FVKESK. The CDR3 spans 15 residues. In DNA, the CDR3 is TGTGCCAGCAGCCCACCAATCCGGGGCCAAGAGACCCAGTACTTC. Translation gives CASSPPIRGQETQYF.

In its sample, this clone was seen a few times. The rearrangement links TRBV6-1 to TRBJ2-7; D gene uncertain. Germline V gives CDR1 MNHNS, CDR2 SASEGT. Trimming took off 3 bases at V and 4 bases at J, with 10 bases between the two ends. The CDR3 has 13 amino acids. CDR3 in amino acids: CASSDSGMYEQYV. Here the CDR3 DNA reads TGTGCCAGCAGTGATTCAGGAATGTACGAGCAGTACGTC.

The chain recombines TRBV5-4 with TRBJ2-5, with TRBD2 matching 8 bases. CDR1 is SGHNT and CDR2 is YYREEE in the germline V gene (reference sequence). The CDR3 is made up of 13 amino acids. V was clipped by 4 bases and J by 4 bases; unmatched bases: 3. CDR3 nucleotide sequence: TGTGCCAGCAGCCCGGGAGGGGCAGAGACCCAGTACTTC. Translated, it gives CASSPGGAETQYF.

The J gene is TRBJ2-4, the V gene TRBV6-1; 9 bases match TRBD1. V lost 4 bases, J lost 6 bases, and 7 bases stayed unmatched. Germline values: CDR1 MNHNS, CDR2 SASEGT. The CDR3 contains 15 residues. DNA for the CDR3: TGTGCCAGCAGTGCCCCCGGGACAGGGCCAAACATTCAGTACTTC. Its translation is CASSAPGTGPNIQYF.

The CDR3 DNA reads as TGTGCCAGCAGCAATCGGGCTAGCGGGGTCGCCGGGGAGCTGTTTTTT. Encoded protein: CASSNRASGVAGELFF. V gene TRBV7-9 combines with J gene TRBJ2-2; TRBD2 agrees at 9 bases. V was clipped by 5 bases and J by 6 bases; unmatched bases: 10. The CDR3 runs to 16 residues. Germline CDR1 SEHNR, CDR2 FQNEAQ (reference sequence).

This clone was counted many times. This chain connects TRBV6-4 to TRBJ2-1; D perhaps matches TRBD2 (5 bases). Trimming removed 0 bases from V and 0 bases from J, with 6 bases in between. The CDR3 loop spans 15 amino acids. CDR1 MRHNA and CDR2 SNTAGT come from the germline V gene. The CDR3 DNA reads as TGTGCCAGCAGTGACTCACTAGACTCCTACAATGAGCAGTTCTTC. This sequence encodes CASSDSLDSYNEQFF.